This T cell receptor (beta chain) appears in the sequencing data of a study of blood T cell repertoires in COVID-19. Germline values: CDR1 MNHEY, CDR2 SVGAGI. V dropped 10 bases and J dropped 3 bases, with 15 bases sitting between them. The CDR3 is 13 amino acids. Repertoires were generated with immunoSEQ multiplex PCR, while TCRdb's copy carries only in-frame clones and drops some. The table shows about 190,000 clones, with around nine tenths occurring only once. The receptor was isolated from a man aged 25 to 45 with acute or convalescent COVID-19. The sequencing input was peripheral blood. The chain carries TRBV6-5 and TRBJ1-2, with D unresolved. The CDR3 nucleotides read TGTGCCACCCGCCCCACATCGCACTATGGCTACACCTTC. Residues: CATRPTSHYGYTF.